The sequence of this TCR beta chain was determined in a study of T cells after yellow fever vaccination. Whole-study findings and limits: Any FACS-sorted repertoire could hold abundant clonotypes that contaminate it from the bulk population. Reappearance after the booster was seen for most primary-vaccination clones, at more than 95% CD4 and around 90% CD8. Clonotypes shared by both compartments, CD4 and CD8, made up a small share.

The junction had 0 bases not matched to a gene; V was cut back by 6 bases and J by 2 bases. Germline CDR1 reads SGHTA; CDR2 reads FQGNSA. The length of the CDR3 is 13 residues. A word on this clonotype: Its antigen is as yet unknown.

The authors made TCR cDNA by 5'RACE template switching, adding a universal primer site and UMIs. Using its own MiXCR run on the 5' RACE reads, TCRdb lists one record per CDR3 protein. The table has 200,000 to 300,000 distinct CDR3 sequences, about an eighth seen once. Sample: CD4+ T cells sorted from PBMCs, taken 45 days after the yellow fever booster vaccination. The sequence was collected from a man aged 25-45 years who received the YFV17D yellow fever vaccine. The chain employs TRBV7-2 and TRBJ2-5; TRBD2 matches at 10 bases. CDR3 nucleotides: TGTGCCAGCAGACTAGCGGGACAAGAGACCCAGTACTTC. As protein: CASRLAGQETQYF.